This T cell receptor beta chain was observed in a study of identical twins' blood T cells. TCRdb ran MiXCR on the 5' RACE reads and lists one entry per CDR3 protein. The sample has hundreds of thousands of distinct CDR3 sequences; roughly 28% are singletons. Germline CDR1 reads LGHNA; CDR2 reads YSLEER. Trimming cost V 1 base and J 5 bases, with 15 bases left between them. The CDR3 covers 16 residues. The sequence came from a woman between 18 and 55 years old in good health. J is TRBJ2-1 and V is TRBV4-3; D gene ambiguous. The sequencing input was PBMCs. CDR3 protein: CASSQVSAGLHNEQFF. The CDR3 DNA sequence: TGCGCCAGCAGCCAAGTGTCCGCCGGCCTCCACAATGAGCAGTTCTTC.